Below are 17 T cell receptor beta chains sequenced from a single sample in a study of blood T cell repertoires in COVID-19. Clones were read by immunoSEQ multiplex PCR, and TCRdb kept only the in-frame ones, dropping some. The repertoire has 250,000 to 300,000 clones, about nine tenths of them found once; the top ten carry over 2%. Specimen: peripheral blood. Every receptor here comes from a woman in her 30s with COVID-19, enrolled during active disease.

This clone was counted a few times. The chain is built from TRBV3-1 (or the pseudogene TRBV3-2) and TRBJ2-7; TRBD1 is a possible D gene (5 bases). There are 19 residues in the CDR3. In germline, CDR1 is LGHDT, CDR2 YNNKEL (reference sequence). V lost 6 bases, J lost 2 bases, and 29 bases lay in between. CDR3 nucleotides: TGTGCCAGCAGTACCCCTTGGAAACGAGGTCTAGGGGCGACCTACGAGCAGTACTTC. It is translated as CASSTPWKRGLGATYEQYF.

This clone is a singleton in its sample. The rearrangement uses TRBV7-9 and TRBJ1-1; TRBD1 agrees at 7 bases. Germline V lookup: CDR1 SEHNR, CDR2 FQNEAQ (reference sequence). The CDR3 consists of 12 residues. Losses at the gene ends were 6 bases for V and 7 bases for J; bases not matched to a gene: 5. The CDR3 region is CASSHRDSEAFF. CDR3 nucleotide sequence: TGTGCCAGCAGTCATCGGGACAGTGAAGCTTTCTTT.

This clone has just a few counts. The chain couples TRBV11-3 to TRBJ2-2; tentatively, D is TRBD2 (5 bases). CDR1 is SGHNT, CDR2 YENEEA, per germline. The V end was cut by 2 bases, the J end by 5 bases, with 6 bases between. The CDR3 covers 13 residues. In DNA, the CDR3 is TGTGCCAGCAGCTTAAGGAGGACCGGGGAGCTGTTTTTT. It specifies CASSLRRTGELFF.

The rearrangement links TRBV30 to TRBJ2-1, with 10 bases fitting TRBD2. Germline loops: CDR1 GTSNPN, CDR2 SVGIG (reference sequence). V shed 2 bases and J 3 bases; nucleotides not matched to a gene: 7. The CDR3 length is 16 residues. In DNA form, the CDR3 reads TGTGCCTGGAGTTCTAGCGGGAGAGGAGTCTACAATGAGCAGTTCTTC. It yields the protein CAWSSSGRGVYNEQFF.

In this sample, this clone turned up once. The J gene is TRBJ2-5, the V gene TRBV7-3; 8 bases agree with TRBD2. The V gene's germline CDR1 is SGHTA and CDR2 FQGTGA. The CDR3 has 16 amino acids. V shed 4 bases and J 5 bases; nucleotides not matched to a gene: 12. As DNA, the CDR3 is TGTGCCAGCAGCTCCCGGGGAGCGGGAGCTCGGGAGACCCAGTACTTC. Amino acid sequence: CASSSRGAGARETQYF.

This clone was recorded once. The chain combines TRBV30 with TRBJ2-5; D might be TRBD2 (5 bases). Deletions cut 3 bases from V and 5 bases from J, with 7 bases between. Germline lookup yields CDR1 GTSNPN and CDR2 SVGIG (reference sequence). This CDR3 spans 11 amino acids. CDR3 residues: CAWRREETQYF. The DNA for the CDR3 is TGTGCCTGGAGGAGGGAGGAGACCCAGTACTTC.

The gene calls are TRBV6-1 and TRBJ2-7, with 8 positions matching TRBD2. With 2 bases clipped from V and 3 bases from J, the junction kept 9 bases outside the gene matches. The V gene's germline CDR1 is MNHNS and CDR2 SASEGT. The CDR3 is 16 amino acids. The CDR3 sequence is CASSEKVASGLYEQYF. Written as DNA, the CDR3 is TGTGCCAGCAGTGAAAAAGTTGCTAGCGGGCTCTACGAGCAGTACTTC.

The chain links TRBV27 to TRBJ2-1, with 12 bases identical to TRBD2. There are 16 residues in the CDR3. Per germline, CDR1 MNHEY and CDR2 SMNVEV (reference sequence). V dropped 3 bases and J dropped 8; count of bases not matched to a gene: 8. The CDR3 reads CASSFGTSGRSDEQFF. CDR3 nucleotides: TGTGCCAGCAGTTTTGGAACTAGCGGGAGGTCGGATGAGCAGTTCTTC.

The chain uses TRBV19 and TRBJ1-5; 7 nucleotides match TRBD1. Per germline, CDR1 LNHDA and CDR2 SQIVND (reference sequence). This CDR3 contains 15 residues. V was pared by 5 bases and J by 0 bases, with 4 bases of the junction left unmatched. The CDR3 DNA follows: TGTGCCAGTAGTGTACAGGGGCTTAGCAATCAGCCCCAGCATTTT. This encodes CASSVQGLSNQPQHF.

V usage is TRBV10-2 and J usage is TRBJ2-2, with 8 nucleotides matching TRBD2. Germline lookup yields CDR1 WSHSY and CDR2 SAAADI. With 2 bases clipped from V and 10 bases from J, the junction kept 3 bases outside the gene matches. The CDR3 totals 13 residues. CDR3 residues: CASSEGTSVELFF. The DNA of the CDR3 is TGCGCCAGCAGTGAGGGGACTAGTGTGGAGCTGTTTTTT.

This chain uses TRBV30 with TRBJ1-1, with D uncertain. The CDR3 extends over 14 amino acids. The germline CDR1 and CDR2 sequences are GTSNPN and SVGIG (reference sequence). Trimming cost V 0 bases and J 0 bases, with 8 bases left between them. CDR3 region: CAWSVPGMNTEAFF. CDR3 sequence (DNA): TGTGCCTGGAGTGTACCGGGGATGAACACTGAAGCTTTCTTT.

The rearrangement joins TRBV6-1 to TRBJ1-5, with 8 bases lining up with TRBD1. From germline, CDR1 is MNHNS and CDR2 SASEGT. V lost 2 bases to trimming and J lost 7 bases; unmatched junction nucleotides: 16. CDR3 length equals 18 residues. The CDR3 DNA reads TGTGCCAGCAGTGAAATGGGGGGGGACAGGCTCTTTAGGCAGCCCCAGCATTTT. This gives the protein CASSEMGGDRLFRQPQHF.

The chain uses TRBV9 and TRBJ1-1; tentatively, D is TRBD1 (6 bases). V was cut by 3 bases and J by 0 bases, with 12 bases left in between. This CDR3 is built from 15 residues. Germline values: CDR1 SGDLS, CDR2 YYNGEE. CDR3 sequence: CASSATTGMNTEAFF. The CDR3 DNA sequence: TGTGCCAGCAGCGCCACTACAGGGATGAACACTGAAGCTTTCTTT.

The chain links TRBV5-6 to TRBJ1-2; D gene uncertain. Deletions cut 2 bases from V and 9 bases from J, with 11 bases between. Germline loops: CDR1 SGHDT, CDR2 YYEEEE. The CDR3 runs to 12 residues. The CDR3, as DNA: TGTGCCAGCAGCTTTTCGACGGGGAGCTACACCTTC. Translated, it gives CASSFSTGSYTF.

The rearrangement links TRBV20-1 to TRBJ2-3; TRBD2 matches at 7 bases. The ends lost 5 bases at V and 9 bases at J; junction bases unmatched: 5. CDR3 size: 11 residues. Germline V lookup: CDR1 DFQATT, CDR2 SNEGSKA (reference sequence). CDR3 coding DNA: TGCAGTGCTTTGACTAGCAACACGCAGTATTTT. This sequence encodes CSALTSNTQYF.

This clone was detected only once. V gene TRBV2 combines with J gene TRBJ2-1; possibly TRBD2 for D (5 bases). Germline V gene lookup returns CDR1 SNHLY and CDR2 FYNNEI. The CDR3 spans 13 residues. Trimming left V 2 bases short and J 4 bases short, with 6 bases between. CDR3 nucleotides: TGTGCCAGCAGTGAATCGGGATACAATGAGCAGTTCTTC. Encoded protein: CASSESGYNEQFF.

V gene TRBV7-6 combines with J gene TRBJ2-5; weak D call: TRBD2 (6 bases). CDR1 and CDR2 (germline): SGHVS, FNYEAQ. V lost 5 bases, J lost 4 bases, and 11 bases lay in between. The length of the CDR3 is 13 residues. In DNA form, the CDR3 reads TGTGCCAGCAGCCTGGGACTCCTAGAGACCCAGTACTTC. Translating it yields CASSLGLLETQYF.